This is a list of T cell receptor beta chains from one sample in a study of lymphopenia after photon versus proton radiotherapy. The repertoire was sequenced with immunoSEQ multiplex PCR; TCRdb's copy has only in-frame clones and lacks some. The sample lists 40,000 to 45,000 clones; approximately 82% were seen once. Sample: peripheral blood, taken from a patient treated with proton-based radiotherapy. Receptors originate from a woman aged 70-85 years with pancreatic cancer. Each CDR3 is given with its conserved first and last residue. Each record gives: D gene, clone size, V gene, J gene, CDR3 DNA, CDR3 protein. The D gene is left open where the match is weak. Not every row has a clone size; where given, it reads once, few, many or a size class.

TRBD2,NA,TRBV7-2,TRBJ2-5,TGTGCCAGCAGCTTAGCGAGACTAGCAAGAGAGACCCAGTACTTC,CASSLARLARETQYF
NA,NA,TRBV5-1,TRBJ2-3,TGCGCCAGCAGTCAAACTGGGCAGGGTCCAGATACGCAGTATTTT,CASSQTGQGPDTQYF
NA,NA,TRBV10-3,TRBJ2-1,TGTGCCATCACCCCCCAGCTGCTGCATGAGCAGTTCTTC,CAITPQLLHEQFF
NA,NA,TRBV18,TRBJ2-5,TGTGCCAGCTCGCGACAGGGAGGAGAGACCCAGTACTTC,CASSRQGGETQYF
NA,NA,TRBV28,TRBJ2-6,TGTGCCAGCTTGCGCCCCACAGGCGTCTCTGGGGCCAACGTCCTGACTTTC,CASLRPTGVSGANVLTF
NA,NA,TRBV5-1,TRBJ2-7,TGCGCCAGCACCGTCCTTGATGGAGGCGAGCAGTACTTC,CASTVLDGGEQYF
TRBD1,few,TRBV5-1,TRBJ2-2,TGCGCCAGCAGCCCGGACAGGGGACCGGGGGAGCTGTTTTTT,CASSPDRGPGELFF
NA,NA,TRBV29-1,TRBJ1-2,TGCAGCGTTGAGAGAACCCACGGATATGGCTACACCTTC,CSVERTHGYGYTF
NA,NA,TRBV2,TRBJ2-2,TGTGCCAGCAGTGAAGCCGGGAGCACCGGGGAGCTGTTTTTT,CASSEAGSTGELFF
NA,NA,TRBV2,TRBJ1-3,TGTGCCAGCCGCCGGACGGACTCTGGAAACACCATATATTTT,CASRRTDSGNTIYF
TRBD2,NA,TRBV29-1,TRBJ2-7,TGCAGCGTAATTCCGGGACTAGCGGGCGTTTACGAGCAGTACTTC,CSVIPGLAGVYEQYF
TRBD1,NA,TRBV7-8,TRBJ2-7,TGTGCCAGCAGCTACGTGACAGGGGGCTACGAGCAGTACTTC,CASSYVTGGYEQYF
NA,NA,TRBV2,TRBJ2-1,TGTGCCAGCAGTGATGAGTTCCCGCCCTCGGGTGAGCAGTTCTTC,CASSDEFPPSGEQFF
NA,NA,TRBV7-3,TRBJ2-1,TGTGCCAGCAGCTTACGGGGGAGACCAGATGAGCAGTTCTTC,CASSLRGRPDEQFF
NA,once,TRBV2,TRBJ2-6,TGTGCCAGCAGTGAGAGTAGGGTCCCTGGGGCCAACGTCCTGACTTTC,CASSESRVPGANVLTF
NA,NA,TRBV16,TRBJ2-1,TGTGCCAGCAGACCTCCTTGGGGAGATGAGCAGTTCTTC,CASRPPWGDEQFF
TRBD2,NA,TRBV5-1,TRBJ2-5,TGCGCCAGCAGCTTGGTAGCGGGAGAAGAGACCCAGTACTTC,CASSLVAGEETQYF